A selection of T cell receptor beta chains follows, all from one sample in a study of brain T cells in children with intractable seizures. Using immunoSEQ multiplex PCR, the repertoire was profiled, and TCRdb retains in-frame clones only, with some absent. This table has tens of thousands of clones, 93% appearing once. The sequencing used peripheral blood, collected at surgery. The origin of the receptors is a boy under two years old with tuberous sclerosis and intractable seizures. The CDR3 runs from the conserved cysteine through the conserved F or W. The order of the fields is clone size, V gene, D gene, J gene, CDR3 protein, CDR3 DNA. The D gene is left open where the match is weak. Some rows mark clone size as missing; the rest say once, few, many or name a class of expanded clone.

.,TRBV28,.,TRBJ1-6,CASSPLSGSSYNSPLHF,TGTGCCAGCAGTCCGCTGTCAGGGAGCTCCTATAATTCACCCCTCCACTTT
.,TRBV6-6,.,TRBJ2-1,CASSRSSGYSYNEQFF,TGTGCCAGCAGTCGAAGCTCCGGTTACTCCTACAATGAGCAGTTCTTC
.,TRBV5-6,.,TRBJ1-1,CASSLYRVETEAFF,TGTGCCAGCAGCTTGTACAGGGTGGAGACTGAAGCTTTCTTT
.,TRBV6-5,TRBD1,TRBJ2-7,CASSNPGTGAYEQYF,TGTGCCAGCAGTAACCCCGGGACAGGAGCCTACGAGCAGTACTTC
.,TRBV5-1,.,TRBJ1-1,CASSLVGAFF,TGCGCCAGCAGCTTGGTGGGAGCTTTCTTT
.,TRBV2,TRBD2,TRBJ2-3,CASNQRTSGTDTQYF,TGTGCCAGCAACCAGAGGACTAGTGGCACAGATACGCAGTATTTT
.,TRBV5-1,.,TRBJ1-2,CASSLDLEAYGYTF,TGCGCCAGCAGCCTGGACCTTGAAGCCTATGGCTACACCTTC
.,TRBV11-3,TRBD2,TRBJ2-1,CASSLTSGVHNEQFF,TGTGCCAGCAGCTTGACCAGCGGGGTTCACAATGAGCAGTTCTTC
.,TRBV12-3/TRBV12-4,.,TRBJ1-2,CASSPHLGSGYTF,TGTGCCAGCAGTCCTCATCTTGGGAGTGGCTACACCTTC
.,TRBV5-1,.,TRBJ1-1,CASSLEGNTEAFF,TGCGCCAGCAGCTTGGAGGGAAACACTGAAGCTTTCTTT
.,TRBV25-1,TRBD1,TRBJ1-4,CASSDTRTGRNEKLFF,TGTGCCAGCAGTGACACCCGGACAGGGCGTAATGAAAAACTGTTTTTT
once,TRBV18,.,TRBJ2-5,CASSPGETQYF,TGTGCCAGCTCACCTGGAGAGACCCAGTACTTC
.,TRBV2,.,TRBJ1-4,CASSAGALEKLFF,TGTGCCAGCAGTGCAGGGGCTCTTGAAAAACTGTTTTTT
.,TRBV30,TRBD1,TRBJ2-2,CAWAKGGGTGELFF,TGTGCCTGGGCTAAAGGGGGCGGCACCGGGGAGCTGTTTTTT
.,TRBV7-9,.,TRBJ1-1,CASSPFGRETEAFF,TGTGCCAGCAGCCCCTTTGGCAGGGAGACTGAAGCTTTCTTT
.,TRBV3-1/TRBV3-2,.,TRBJ2-3,CASSQDLATDTQYF,TGTGCCAGCAGCCAAGATCTCGCCACAGATACGCAGTATTTT
.,TRBV11-2,.,TRBJ1-2,CASSLGQGYGYTF,TGTGCCAGCAGCTTAGGGCAGGGCTACGGCTACACCTTC
.,TRBV4-2,.,TRBJ1-1,CASSQDSGSTEAFF,TGTGCCAGCAGCCAAGATTCTGGGTCAACTGAAGCTTTCTTT
.,TRBV13,TRBD1,TRBJ1-1,CASSRTLTRDRGTEAFF,TGTGCCAGCAGCCGAACCCTGACCCGGGACAGAGGAACTGAAGCTTTCTTT
.,TRBV5-8,.,TRBJ2-1,CASSLGGRFVQFF,TGTGCCAGCAGCTTGGGGGGACGGTTTGTGCAGTTCTTC
.,TRBV4-1,.,TRBJ2-7,CASSQESDTNYEQYF,TGCGCCAGCAGCCAAGAATCGGACACTAACTACGAGCAGTACTTC
.,TRBV11-2,TRBD2,TRBJ2-3,CASSLGGRGSTDTQYF,TGTGCCAGCAGCTTAGGCGGGAGAGGGAGCACAGATACGCAGTATTTT
.,TRBV6-5,TRBD1,TRBJ2-5,CASSSPGQQETQYF,TGTGCCAGCAGCAGTCCGGGACAGCAAGAGACCCAGTACTTC
.,TRBV18,.,TRBJ2-3,CASSPGDGGPYDTQYF,TGTGCCAGCTCACCAGGGGACGGCGGACCATACGATACGCAGTATTTT
.,TRBV6-1,.,TRBJ2-6,CASSEGGTGANVLTF,TGTGCCAGCAGTGAAGGTGGGACTGGGGCCAACGTCCTGACTTTC
.,TRBV9,.,TRBJ1-5,CASSVADNQPQHF,TGTGCCAGCAGCGTAGCGGACAATCAGCCCCAGCATTTT
.,TRBV12-5,.,TRBJ2-7,CASGPRGTEASYEQYF,TGTGCTAGTGGGCCCCGGGGGACGGAGGCCTCCTACGAGCAGTACTTC
.,TRBV13,.,TRBJ2-7,CASSLGTAGVYEQYF,TGTGCCAGCAGCTTAGGTACAGCAGGGGTCTACGAGCAGTACTTC
once,TRBV11-2,.,TRBJ2-3,CASSTSTDTQYF,TGTGCCAGCAGCACCAGCACAGATACGCAGTATTTT
.,TRBV24-1,.,TRBJ1-2,CATSPQGSNYGYTF,TGTGCCACCAGTCCTCAGGGAAGTAACTATGGCTACACCTTC
.,TRBV19,TRBD2,TRBJ2-1,CASSMTAGDEQFF,TGTGCCAGTAGTATGACGGCGGGGGATGAGCAGTTCTTC
once,TRBV19,.,TRBJ2-7,CASSPLRGSYEQYF,TGTGCCAGTAGCCCACTCAGGGGATCCTACGAGCAGTACTTC
.,TRBV6-5,.,TRBJ2-1,CATRNTGGHEQFF,TGTGCCACTCGGAATACCGGGGGGCATGAGCAGTTCTTC
.,TRBV18,.,TRBJ2-7,CASSPAAYEQYF,TGTGCCAGCTCACCAGCGGCCTACGAGCAGTACTTC
.,TRBV12-3/TRBV12-4,.,TRBJ1-1,CASSNVGSEAFF,TGTGCCAGCAGCAACGTTGGGTCAGAAGCTTTCTTT